This TCR beta chain originates from a study of control samples from healthy donors and cancer patients. This clone has just one count. Assay: immunoSEQ multiplex PCR; the TCRdb copy retains only in-frame clones and omits some. The sample records about 120,000 clones, around 90% being singletons. There are 16 residues in the CDR3. Germline CDR1 and CDR2: MNHEY and SVGAGI. The V gene lost 0 bases and the J gene lost 3 bases, with 13 bases spanning the gap. V and J are TRBV6-5 and TRBJ2-3; D may correspond to TRBD1 or TRBD2 (5 bases each). The source is a woman in her seventies in good health. The sample was blood. In DNA, the CDR3 is TGTGCCAGCAGTTACTCGAAAAGGGGCGGGACAGATACGCAGTATTTT. This codes for CASSYSKRGGTDTQYF.